Sequencing of this T cell receptor beta chain was carried out in a study of T cells in Graves' hyperthyroidism and ophthalmopathy. Findings and caveats of the study: Ophthalmopathy could be told apart from stable hyperthyroidism with a 13 V-J model. Most thyroid clonotypes expanded above 0.001 were also detected in blood.

Germline V CDR1 and CDR2: LNHNV, YYDKDF (reference sequence). The CDR3 has 16 amino acids. Trimming took off 1 base at V and 1 base at J, with 13 bases between the two ends. This clonotype was counted at least ten times. Its target is unknown. RNA transcripts were the template for amplifying TCR beta CDR3 regions. The primer set for the first-round RT-PCR of the TCR CDR3 was HTBI. TCRdb passed the multiplex PCR reads through MiXCR, listing each CDR3 protein once. The sample includes roughly 710,000 distinct CDR3 sequences, about 35% of them seen just once. The receptor was isolated from a woman aged 40 to 55 with Graves' hyperthyroidism. The sample consisted of blood. The genes are TRBV15 and TRBJ1-1; no clear D. CDR3 sequence (DNA): TGTGCCACCAGCAGAGGGACGGAACACACGAACACTGAAGCTTTCTTT. Translated: CATSRGTEHTNTEAFF.